A selection of T cell receptor beta chains follows, all from one sample in a study of T cell repertoires in cytomegalovirus infection. From the reads, TCRdb called clonotypes with MiXCR, one entry per CDR3 protein. This table holds approximately 390,000 distinct CDR3 sequences, about 35% found once. No antigen has been identified for these receptors. This specimen consisted of cultured PBMCs, obtained from culture after CMV antigen stimulation. These receptors came from a human donor in good health (CMV status not recorded). Some clones in this sample may be carry-over from other donors' samples. CDR3s include the opening cysteine and the closing phenylalanine or tryptophan. A D gene is named only where the DNA matches it firmly. Not every row has a clone size; where given, it reads once, few, many or a size class.

D	V	J	size	DNA	CDR3
-	TRBV7-2	TRBJ2-3	few	TGTGCCAGCAGCTTAGTGGTCGGGACAGATACGCAGTATTTT	CASSLVVGTDTQYF
-	TRBV4-3	TRBJ2-1	-	TGCGCCAGCAGCCTGGGGAGAGGGAACGGGGCACTAGAGCAGTTCTTC	CASSLGRGNGALEQFF
-	TRBV7-2	TRBJ1-2	many	TGTGCCAGCAGCTTGCAGATCCAGTATGGCTACACCTTC	CASSLQIQYGYTF
TRBD2	TRBV12-3/TRBV12-4	TRBJ2-3	-	TGTGCCAGCAGTTTAATGACTAGCGGCAGGGATACGCAGTATTTT	CASSLMTSGRDTQYF
-	TRBV27	TRBJ1-2	-	TGTGCCAGCAGTTTTTCGGGGAACGACGGCTACACCTTC	CASSFSGNDGYTF
-	TRBV4-1	TRBJ1-3	-	TGCGCCAGCAGCCGCGGTGGGGGGCCGGTAAACACCATATATTTT	CASSRGGGPVNTIYF
-	TRBV18	TRBJ1-1	few	TGTGCCAGCCAACCAGACGGGAACACTGAAGCTTTCTTT	CASQPDGNTEAFF
-	TRBV7-2	TRBJ2-2	few	TGTGCCAGCAGCTTTGGGCAGGGCTGGGACGGGGAGCTGTTTTTT	CASSFGQGWDGELFF
TRBD2	TRBV6-2/TRBV6-3	TRBJ2-3	few	TGTGCCAGCAGAAGGATTTCAGGACTAGCGGGAGGTAGAACGCAGTATTTT	CASRRISGLAGGRTQYF
TRBD2	TRBV7-3	TRBJ2-3	-	TGTGCCAGCAGCTTCGCTAGCGGGAAGTCGGATACGCAGTATTTT	CASSFASGKSDTQYF
-	TRBV7-2	TRBJ2-1	-	TGTGCCAGCAGCTTAGGACTAGTGGGAGGTAGAGAGCAGTTCTTC	CASSLGLVGGREQFF
-	TRBV27	TRBJ1-2	-	TGTGCCAGCACCTTCCAGGGAGGATCCGGTGGTCAATATGGCTACACCTTC	CASTFQGGSGGQYGYTF
TRBD1	TRBV6-5	TRBJ1-2	once	TGTGCCAGCAGTTACTCGGACAGGGCTGGCTACACCTTC	CASSYSDRAGYTF
-	TRBV12-3/TRBV12-4	TRBJ2-5	-	TGTGCCAGCACAGGAGGTGATGGGACCCAGTACTTC	CASTGGDGTQYF
-	TRBV27	TRBJ2-1	few	TGTGCCAGCAGTCCCTCGACGGGGGAGAGCTCCTACAATGAGCAGTTCTTC	CASSPSTGESSYNEQFF
-	TRBV12-3/TRBV12-4	TRBJ1-2	few	TGTGCCAGCAGTTTAGCAGGCAGGGAGAACTATGGCTACACCTTC	CASSLAGRENYGYTF